This T cell receptor (beta chain) was recorded in a study of response to subunit inactivated influenza vaccine. Broader study findings: It was suggested by the authors that few new T cells are recruited by each seasonal influenza vaccination.

TCRdb re-called the RT-PCR reads through MiXCR, storing one row per CDR3 protein. The sample shows 280,000 or so distinct CDR3 sequences, 21% of them seen only once. The table lists this clonotype with a few counts. What it binds is not known. This CDR3 is 22 amino acids long. Per germline, CDR1 MNHNY and CDR2 SVGAGI (reference sequence). V was cut by 4 bases and J by 0 bases, with 31 bases left in between. The clonotype originates from a man aged 45 to 70 who received an inactivated influenza vaccine. This chain links TRBV6-6 with TRBJ1-5; weak D call: TRBD1 (5 bases). The specimen was PBMCs from blood, collected 21 months after vaccination. The CDR3 is CASSSYRQSTSMLRDSNQPQHF. Written as DNA, the CDR3 is TGTGCCAGCAGTTCCTACCGACAGTCAACGTCCATGTTGAGGGATAGCAATCAGCCCCAGCATTTT.